The entry below describes one TCR beta chain. Other DNA variants within this sample encode the same CDR3. These data belong to a study of PD-1 blockade in classical Hodgkin lymphoma. Time point: cycle 4 day 1 (C4D1), after less than 7 weeks of nivolumab. All trial patients relapsed after autologous stem cell transplantation. Thawed PBMCs were the source of CD8+ T cells, obtained through magnetic negative selection. Generated by immunoSEQ multiplex PCR, the TCRdb table keeps only in-frame clones and is missing some. This table holds roughly 7,500 clones, around 64% found once. The CDR3 runs 12 residues. V lost 7 bases, J lost 1 base, and 11 bases lay in between. CDR1 is SQVTM, CDR2 ANQGSEA, per germline.

Sequenced material: CD8+ T cells from blood, taken before the fourth cycle of nivolumab. J is TRBJ2-7 and V is TRBV29-1, with a weak D call TRBD1 (6 bases). This clonotype originated in a human donor with classical Hodgkin lymphoma. CDR3 sequence (DNA): TGCAGCGCAATACAGGGTTCCTACGAGCAGTACTTC. The encoded protein is CSAIQGSYEQYF.